Shown below are 19 T cell receptor beta chains from a single sample sequenced in a study of blood T cell repertoires in COVID-19. The method was immunoSEQ multiplex PCR; TCRdb's version includes in-frame clones alone and lacks a portion of them. The data show about 260,000 clones, about 90% seen once. Specimen: peripheral blood. These receptors all stem from a woman under 40 with COVID-19, enrolled during active disease.

The chain has TRBV10-1 and TRBJ2-3; 7 bases are shared with TRBD1. Trimming removed 0 bases from V and 0 bases from J; junction bases left unmatched: 6. The CDR3 totals 17 residues. Germline CDR1 WNHNN, CDR2 SYGVQD (reference sequence). The CDR3 sequence is CASSESQGVGSTDTQYF. The CDR3 DNA sequence: TGCGCCAGCAGTGAGTCTCAGGGGGTTGGAAGCACAGATACGCAGTATTTT.

The gene calls are TRBV20-1 and TRBJ2-5, with D possibly matching TRBD1 (6 bases). From germline, CDR1 is DFQATT and CDR2 SNEGSKA (reference sequence). This CDR3 spans 11 amino acids. Trimming removed 7 bases at V and 5 bases at J, with 11 bases between. The CDR3 protein is CSEGDVETQYF. DNA for the CDR3: TGCAGTGAGGGGGATGTGGAGACCCAGTACTTC.

The gene calls are TRBV28 and TRBJ1-1; 9 nucleotides agree with TRBD1. The CDR3 runs to 12 residues. Germline V gene lookup returns CDR1 MDHEN and CDR2 SYDVKM. Losses at the gene ends were 10 bases for V and 8 bases for J; bases not matched to a gene: 8. The CDR3 loop is CATHRGRIEAFF. The CDR3 DNA follows: TGTGCCACCCACAGGGGGCGTATAGAAGCTTTCTTT.

The rearrangement uses TRBV5-6 and TRBJ2-5; possibly TRBD1 for D (5 bases). The length of the CDR3 is 14 residues. Germline V gives CDR1 SGHDT, CDR2 YYEEEE. V was cut by 0 bases and J by 5 bases, with 11 bases left in between. The CDR3: CASSLDWGGETQYF. The DNA of the CDR3 is TGTGCCAGCAGCTTGGACTGGGGCGGCGAGACCCAGTACTTC.

The chain recombines TRBV7-2 with TRBJ2-7, with 7 bases identical to TRBD1. Trimming removed 3 bases from V and 6 bases from J; junction bases left unmatched: 2. Germline V gene lookup returns CDR1 SGHTA and CDR2 FQGNSA. The CDR3 runs to 12 residues. The chain's CDR3 is CASSFSGGEQYF. The CDR3 DNA follows: TGTGCCAGCAGCTTTTCAGGGGGCGAGCAGTACTTC.

The CDR3 DNA is TGTGCCAGCAGTTTCAATAATTCACCCCTCCACTTT. Its translation: CASSFNNSPLHF. V and J are TRBV12-3 or TRBV12-4 and TRBJ1-6, with D unresolved. CDR3 size: 12 residues. The V end was cut by 3 bases, the J end by 5 bases, with 2 bases between.

The gene calls are TRBV29-1 and TRBJ2-7, with 12 bases that match TRBD2. The V and J ends lost 7 bases and 0 bases, in that order; junction bases with no gene match: 10. CDR3 length: 16 amino acids. In germline, CDR1 is SQVTM, CDR2 ANQGSEA. The CDR3 is CSAFRLAGDHSYEQYF. DNA of the CDR3: TGCAGCGCCTTCCGACTAGCGGGAGACCACTCCTACGAGCAGTACTTC.

This chain uses TRBV5-6 with TRBJ2-7; possible D gene TRBD1, 6 bases. Germline V gene lookup returns CDR1 SGHDT and CDR2 YYEEEE. The CDR3 consists of 15 residues. Between the trimmed V and J ends, which lost 3 bases and 6 bases, there was a span of 19 bases. In DNA form, the CDR3 reads TGTGCCAGCAGCTCGCTGCAACAGGGAGTCCCCGAGCAGTACTTC. Residues: CASSSLQQGVPEQYF.

The rearrangement uses TRBV7-2 and TRBJ2-1; TRBD2 agrees at 11 bases. V dropped 7 bases and J dropped 0; count of bases not matched to a gene: 11. The CDR3 covers 18 residues. The V gene's germline CDR1 is SGHTA and CDR2 FQGNSA. CDR3 coding DNA: TGTGCCAGCATCATCCCCGGGACTAGCGGATTCTCCTACAATGAGCAGTTCTTC. The encoded protein is CASIIPGTSGFSYNEQFF.

The chain has TRBV12-5 and TRBJ2-2, with D perhaps matching TRBD1 (8 bases). Germline V CDR1 and CDR2: LGHNT, FRNRAP. Trimming removed 0 bases at V and 2 bases at J, with 16 bases between. This CDR3 has 18 residues. The CDR3 here is CASGLVRGDRINTGELFF. As DNA, the CDR3 is TGTGCTAGTGGTTTGGTTCGGGGGGACAGGATTAACACCGGGGAGCTGTTTTTT.

The chain employs TRBV11-2 and TRBJ2-1; TRBD2 is a possible D gene (5 bases). The ends were cut back, 5 bases at V and 3 bases at J, with 14 bases in the middle. The CDR3 extends over 15 amino acids. Germline loops: CDR1 SGHAT, CDR2 FQNNGV. In nucleotides, the CDR3 is TGTGCCAGCAGCCGAAGCGGCCCAGACTACAATGAGCAGTTCTTC. It yields the protein CASSRSGPDYNEQFF.

This clone has only one observation. This sequence joins TRBV11-2 and TRBJ1-4; 8 bases line up with TRBD1. Germline V gives CDR1 SGHAT, CDR2 FQNNGV. CDR3 length: 16 amino acids. Unmatched junction bases numbered 13, after V lost 5 bases and J lost 8 bases. The CDR3 bases are TGTGCCAGCAGCCCAAGACGTGGGACAGGTCTGGAAAAACTGTTTTTT. Protein product: CASSPRRGTGLEKLFF.

This chain links TRBV7-9 with TRBJ2-1, with D possibly TRBD2 on 6 matching bases. Deletions cut 5 bases from V and 9 bases from J, with 17 bases between. Germline V CDR1 and CDR2: SEHNR, FQNEAQ (reference sequence). The CDR3 extends over 14 amino acids. The CDR3 coding sequence is TGTGCCAGCAGCCTCCCGGGACTCCCAATTGAGCAGTTCTTC. Translated, it gives CASSLPGLPIEQFF.

V gene TRBV2 combines with J gene TRBJ1-2; D is unresolved. Between the trimmed V and J ends, which lost 5 bases and 8 bases, there was a span of 12 bases. Germline V lookup: CDR1 SNHLY, CDR2 FYNNEI. The CDR3 extends over 12 amino acids. The CDR3 DNA sequence: TGTGCCAGCAGTTCCTCCCCGTCGGGCTACACCTTC. Residues: CASSSSPSGYTF.

Comment on this clone: A read error may account for a junction end that differs from germline. The chain links TRBV19 to TRBJ2-2; 8 bases align to TRBD2. The CDR3 runs 14 residues. Germline V gene lookup returns CDR1 LNHDA and CDR2 SQIVND (reference sequence). The CDR3 sequence: CASSIDLTSEFLIF. CDR3 sequence (DNA): TGTGCCAGTAGTATAGATTTGACTAGCGAGTTCCTGATTTTT. The complete variable domain, with remaining parts taken from reference TRBV19 and TRBJ2-2, reads DGGITQSPKYLFRKEGQNVTLSCEQNLNHDAMYWYRQDPGQGLRLIYYSQIVNDFQKGDIAEGYSVSREKKESFPLTVTSAQKNPTAFYLCASSIDLTSEFLIFGEGSRLTVL.

This chain joins TRBV3-1 (or the pseudogene TRBV3-2) and TRBJ2-7; 8 nucleotides align to TRBD2. The length of the CDR3 is 15 residues. Germline V gives CDR1 LGHDT, CDR2 YNNKEL (reference sequence). V lost 3 bases and J lost 4; bases outside the gene matches: 8. The CDR3 bases are TGTGCCAGCAGCCACCCCGGGGGGGGCCTTTACGAGCAGTACTTC. Its translation: CASSHPGGGLYEQYF.

The rearrangement links TRBV12-3 or TRBV12-4 to TRBJ2-2; TRBD1 is a possible D gene (5 bases). CDR3 length: 13 amino acids. With 5 bases removed from V and 7 bases from J, the gap between germline ends came to 11 bases. The chain's CDR3 is CASSLQGIGELFF. In DNA form, the CDR3 reads TGTGCCAGCAGTCTCCAGGGAATCGGGGAGCTGTTTTTT.

V and J are TRBV27 and TRBJ2-7, with 12 bases matching TRBD1. The CDR3 extends over 13 amino acids. With 5 bases clipped from V and 6 bases from J, the junction kept 2 bases outside the gene matches. Germline loops: CDR1 MNHEY, CDR2 SMNVEV (reference sequence). CDR3 protein: CASSRDRGPEQYF. In DNA form, the CDR3 reads TGTGCCAGCAGTAGGGACAGGGGGCCCGAGCAGTACTTC.

The rearrangement links TRBV7-9 to TRBJ2-1; TRBD1 might be the D (6 bases). V was trimmed by 4 bases and J by 2 bases, leaving 12 bases between them. Germline CDR1 is SEHNR and CDR2 is FQNEAQ (reference sequence). The CDR3 extends over 15 amino acids. The CDR3 nucleotides read TGTGCCAGCAGCTCGGGACATTCAACCTACAATGAGCAGTTCTTC. Its protein is CASSSGHSTYNEQFF.